The T cell receptor (beta chain) under discussion was sequenced for a study of blood T cell repertoires in COVID-19. The CDR3 spans 14 residues. After removal of 4 bases from V and 4 bases from J, the junction contained 6 bases not matched to a gene. Germline V gene lookup returns CDR1 SGHRS and CDR2 YFSETQ. Clones were read by immunoSEQ multiplex PCR, and TCRdb kept only the in-frame ones, dropping some. This sample has tens of thousands of clones; more than 80% occur once, and the top ten carry roughly 28%. The source of this sequence is a woman older than 75 with acute or convalescent COVID-19. The sample was peripheral blood. The rearrangement joins TRBV5-1 to TRBJ2-7, with 9 bases that match TRBD1. CDR3 in DNA: TGCGCCAGCAGCAAGGGACAGGGCGAATACGAGCAGTACTTC. Protein sequence: CASSKGQGEYEQYF.